The 2 T cell receptor beta chains reported below all come from one sample, sequenced in a study of regulatory T cells in long-lasting Graves disease. Time point in this sample: newly diagnosed GD, antithyroid drugs for less than 3 months. After RNA was extracted from PBMCs, the TCR library was made from it. Libraries of TCR beta came from iRepertoire HTBI primers plus Arm-PCR of CDR3 regions. One entry per CDR3 protein, called by TCRdb with MiXCR from the multiplex PCR reads. The repertoire consists of some 500,000 distinct CDR3 sequences, with about 16% occurring once and the leading ten covering around 25%. This sample also appeared in a second study, on T cells in Graves' hyperthyroidism and ophthalmopathy.

This specimen was peripheral blood mononuclear cells (PBMCs), taken at new diagnosis, from a patient treated with antithyroid drugs. The receptor set was obtained from a woman aged 40-60 years with Graves disease.

The chain is built from TRBV29-1 and TRBJ1-2; D possibly corresponds to TRBD1 (5 bases). V was pared by 2 bases and J by 4 bases, with 11 bases between. The CDR3 is 13 residues long. Germline values: CDR1 SQVTM, CDR2 ANQGSEA. For the CDR3, the DNA is TGCAGCGTTGAACCGGGGGGGGGCTATGGCTACACCTTC. Protein: CSVEPGGGYGYTF.

A note on this clonotype: A junction end diverges from the germline sequence, so it may reflect a read error. The CDR3 loop reads CASSLHRSSYNEQFF. The CDR3 nucleotides are TGTGCCAGCAGTTTACACAGGAGCTCCTACAATGAGCAGTTCTTC. The chain links TRBV5-1 to TRBJ2-1, with D possibly matching TRBD1 (5 bases). Germline V CDR1 and CDR2: SGHRS, YFSETQ. This CDR3 is 15 amino acids long.